Each of the 9 T cell receptor beta chains below was sequenced from the same sample in a study of blood T cells in healthy people across ages. Sample-barcoded 5' priming and a J-beta primer mix drove a second PCR of about 6 to 12 cycles. TCRdb used MiXCR to reprocess the 5' RACE reads, holding one entry per CDR3 protein. The sample has around 800,000 distinct CDR3 sequences, 53% seen once. Material for sequencing was blood. The origin of the receptors is an elderly man in good health.

V gene TRBV29-1 combines with J gene TRBJ2-2, with TRBD1 identical over 7 bases. The V segment lost 7 bases and the J segment 0 bases; nucleotides outside the gene matches: 11. Germline CDR1 is SQVTM and CDR2 is ANQGSEA. The CDR3 length is 16 residues. The CDR3 nucleotides are TGCAGCGCCCTATACGGGGACAGTGCGAACACCGGGGAGCTGTTTTTT. Its protein is CSALYGDSANTGELFF.

J is TRBJ2-5 and V is TRBV28; no clear D. Trimming pared 5 bases from V and 7 bases from J, leaving 23 bases between. The germline CDR1 and CDR2 sequences are MDHEN and SYDVKM. The CDR3 is made up of 16 amino acids. The CDR3, as DNA: TGTGCCAGCAGTCCCCCGATCGGCGGCATCGCATGGACCCAGTACTTC. Its protein product is CASSPPIGGIAWTQYF.

CDR3 DNA: TGTGCCAGCAGCCCGTCCACTAGCGGGCGAGGCACAGATACGCAGTATTTT. Translation: CASSPSTSGRGTDTQYF. The V gene is TRBV5-6, the J gene TRBJ2-3; 9 bases are shared with TRBD2. The CDR3 length is 17 residues. Germline-derived CDR1 and CDR2 are SGHDT and YYEEEE. Trimming cost V 4 bases and J 1 base; bases outside gene matches: 10.

The V gene is TRBV7-9, the J gene TRBJ2-3, with a weak D call TRBD1 (6 bases). This CDR3 region has 13 residues. V lost 11 bases to trimming and J lost 14 bases, with 26 bases between them. CDR1 is SEHNR, CDR2 FQNEAQ, per germline (reference sequence). The CDR3 protein is CASWGQGRRDAYF. As DNA, the CDR3 is TGTGCCTCCTGGGGGCAGGGGCGCAGAGACGCGTATTTT.

This clonotype was observed a few times. The chain employs TRBV15 and TRBJ2-3, with D uncertain. The V gene's germline CDR1 is LNHNV and CDR2 YYDKDF (reference sequence). The germline V and J ends were trimmed by 5 bases and 14 bases, with 17 bases remaining between them. The CDR3 runs 12 residues. The CDR3 sequence is CATSGPSPDAYF. CDR3 nucleotide sequence: TGTGCCACCAGCGGGCCCAGCCCAGACGCGTATTTT.

In this sample, this clonotype turned up a few times. CDR3 coding DNA: TGTGCCAGCAGCCGCTCAGAGTCTCCTCCGGGAAAAGAGACCCAGTACTTC. This codes for CASSRSESPPGKETQYF. The rearrangement joins TRBV13 to TRBJ2-5, with D maybe TRBD2 (5 bases). Trimming shortened V by 5 bases and J by 3 bases, and 22 bases separated the two germline ends. The CDR3 runs 17 residues. Germline-derived CDR1 and CDR2 are PRHDT and FYEKMQ (reference sequence).

The rearrangement links TRBV3-1 to TRBJ2-6, with a tentative D call TRBD1 (5 bases). The CDR3 spans 16 residues. Germline values: CDR1 LGHDT, CDR2 YNNKEL (reference sequence). Trimming pared 5 bases from V and 5 bases from J, leaving 16 bases between. The CDR3 DNA follows: TGTGCCAGCAGCACAGGACGGGCCGCCAGGGCCAACGTCCTGACTTTC. This codes for CASSTGRAARANVLTF.

This sequence joins TRBV5-1 and TRBJ1-1; 9 bases are shared with TRBD1. The CDR3 has 13 amino acids. V was pared by 4 bases and J by 7 bases, with 5 bases of the junction left unmatched. Germline V lookup: CDR1 SGHRS, CDR2 YFSETQ. This chain's CDR3 is CASSRDRADEAFF. In DNA form, the CDR3 reads TGCGCCAGCAGCAGGGACAGGGCGGATGAAGCTTTCTTT.

This chain links TRBV15 with TRBJ2-6; D unclear. Germline V gene sequence: CDR1 LNHNV, CDR2 YYDKDF (reference sequence). The CDR3 has 15 residues. Deletions cut 8 bases from V and 0 bases from J, with 11 bases between. In nucleotides, the CDR3 is TGTGCCACCCGCAAGCTAAGCTCTGGGGCCAACGTCCTGACTTTC. Its protein product is CATRKLSSGANVLTF.